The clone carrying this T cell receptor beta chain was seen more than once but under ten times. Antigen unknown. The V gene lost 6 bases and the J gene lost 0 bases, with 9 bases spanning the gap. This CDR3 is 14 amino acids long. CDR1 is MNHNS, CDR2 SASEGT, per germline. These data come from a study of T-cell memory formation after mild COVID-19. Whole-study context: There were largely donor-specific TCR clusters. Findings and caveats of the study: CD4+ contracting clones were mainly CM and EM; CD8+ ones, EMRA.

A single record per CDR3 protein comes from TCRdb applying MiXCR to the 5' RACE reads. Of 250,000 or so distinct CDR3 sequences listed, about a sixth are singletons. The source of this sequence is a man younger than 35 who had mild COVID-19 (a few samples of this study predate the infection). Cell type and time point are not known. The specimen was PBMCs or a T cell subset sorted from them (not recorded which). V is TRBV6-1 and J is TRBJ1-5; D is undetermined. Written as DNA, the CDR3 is TGTGCCAGCAGGGAGTTGGATAGCAATCAGCCCCAGCATTTT. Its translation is CASRELDSNQPQHF.